This T cell receptor beta chain was documented in a study of Ad26.COV2.S vaccination and SARS-CoV-2 variants (dated by TCRdb to the early 2020s). For context, the study as a whole: Vaccine-arm donors were drawn from COV1001, a multicentre, randomized, double-blind, placebo-controlled phase I-IIa trial of Ad26.COV2.S in healthy adults. Trial participants were randomized into five groups of five: low-dose or high-dose Ad26.COV2.S given once or twice, or placebo on both occasions. TCRbeta repertoire sequencing was used to assess the specificity and breadth of SARS-CoV-2-reactive T cell receptors after Ad26.COV2.S vaccination. The TCR-sequenced set comprised approximately 32 samples: around 20 Ad26.COV2.S vaccine recipients, 5 placebo recipients and 8 SARS-CoV-2 convalescent individuals. Throughout the experiments and outcome assessment, investigators stayed blinded to trial group allocation. Ad26.COV2.S was administered intramuscularly at a dose of 5x10^10 or 1x10^11 viral particles, either as one shot or as two shots given 56 days apart.

Including cysteine and phenylalanine, the CDR3 has 18 amino acids. CDR3 DNA only is kept here, 54 bases in frame from base 1. Clipping removes 2 bases from V and 0 bases from J, with 10 as the unmatched junction base count. According to the germline V gene, CDR1 reads MGHRA and CDR2 reads YSYEKL. The treatment or condition label corresponds to: approximately 18 received Ad26.COV2.S at low or high dose, single or two shots; 5 received placebo; per-sample allocation not given. Repertoires of vaccine and placebo recipients were sequenced from samples taken on day 63 after the first injection. In Cohort 1b, fewer than 30 adults aged 18-55 years were enrolled at a single site in Boston, USA, between 29 July and 7 August 2020. Ad26.COV2.S was a replication-incompetent adenovirus type 26 vector expressing a prefusion-stabilized SARS-CoV-2 spike protein from the original Wuhan strain. With regard to this clone: Its antigen target is currently unknown. Base quality data are lacking; no much larger clone is found one base away.

The immunoSEQ Assay was the method used to sequence TCRbeta CDR3 regions. After extraction, genomic DNA underwent amplification by bias-controlled multiplex PCR, followed by high-throughput sequencing. The study's processing was this. To quantify the absolute abundance of each unique TCRbeta CDR3 region, sequences were collapsed and filtered. T cell fraction was estimated by normalizing TCRbeta template counts to usable DNA, which was measured by amplifying reference genes present in all nucleated cells. Repertoire TCRs were annotated as SARS-CoV-2-specific by exact matching of V gene, CDR3 amino acid sequence and J gene to a known reactive TCR set. MIRA supplied the reference SARS-CoV-2 TCR set, which was filtered for enrichment in COVID-19-positive ImmuneCODE repertoires so that public or cross-reactive TCRs were removed. Based on the MIRA antigens, annotated TCRs were further analysed at the level of specific ORF or position within ORF. Breadth was defined as annotated unique rearrangements over total unique productive rearrangements; depth was the summed frequency of those rearrangements. Two-sided Wilcoxon rank-sum tests were used to compare TCR breadth between groups. TCRdb mirrors the immuneACCESS table, restricted to in-frame sequences. Some clones are absent from its copies; in checked studies, under half trace to an unresolved V gene, and the reason for the others is unknown. The V and J calls and clone size were taken over from that table, and D and trimming were inferred from the DNA. The sample table contains around 370,000 clones; only one count was recorded for around 83% of them. The top ten constitute 3.3% of the sample.

The full study reports these points: Compared with placebo recipients, Ad26.COV2.S recipients showed higher spike-specific TCR breadth (P = 0.0014). After vaccination, substantial breadth of spike-specific CD8+ and CD4+ T cell responses was reported. The study was not powered for comparison of responses between vaccine doses or regimens. According to the authors, total T cell responses may have been underestimated by the TCR breadth and depth analyses. Comparable non-spike TCR breadth was observed between vaccine and placebo recipients, consistent with only spike being contained in the vaccine.

The source is a person between 18 and 65 years old who received the Ad26.COV2.S COVID-19 vaccine or a placebo. In this chain, TRBV4-1 is recombined with TRBJ2-4; 7 bases in the middle match TRBD2. The material was peripheral blood, obtained in a trial of Ad26.COV2.S vaccine versus placebo. The CDR3 amino acid sequence is: CASSQISGLEVAKNIQYF. The DNA sequence follows: TGCGCCAGCAGCCAAATTAGCGGACTAGAGGTAGCCAAAAACATTCAGTACTTC.